One and the same sample provided the 30 T cell receptor beta chains below, sequenced in a study of blood T cell repertoires in COVID-19. Produced via immunoSEQ multiplex PCR; TCRdb's table is partial and in-frame only. The repertoire holds 250,000 to 300,000 clones, 86% seen once, with about 3.6% in the top ten. The sample comprised peripheral blood. These receptors all come from a man younger than 35 with active or convalescent COVID-19.

This sequence joins TRBV5-4 and TRBJ2-5; D is unclear. The CDR3 covers 15 residues. V lost 0 bases, J lost 3 bases, and 12 bases lay in between. Germline lookup yields CDR1 SGHNT and CDR2 YYREEE (reference sequence). In nucleotides, the CDR3 is TGTGCCAGCAGCTTGGCCGGGTGGCTGAAAGAGACCCAGTACTTC. This sequence encodes CASSLAGWLKETQYF.

The chain carries TRBV7-2 and TRBJ2-3; D uncertain. This CDR3 spans 13 amino acids. Trimming left V 7 bases short and J 1 base short, with 9 bases between. Germline CDR1 and CDR2: SGHTA and FQGNSA. CDR3 coding DNA: TGTGCCAGCAACGTTGCGGGCACAGATACGCAGTATTTT. Amino acids: CASNVAGTDTQYF.

This chain joins TRBV12-3 or TRBV12-4 and TRBJ2-7; unclear D gene. This CDR3 spans 13 amino acids. V was pared by 6 bases and J by 3 bases, with 12 bases between. The CDR3 here is CASSPLSGYEQYF. CDR3 bases: TGTGCCAGCAGCCCACTGTCGGGCTACGAGCAGTACTTC.

This sequence joins TRBV11-3 and TRBJ2-3; weak D call: TRBD2 (5 bases). The CDR3 has 16 residues. Between the trimmed V and J ends, which lost 5 bases and 4 bases, there was a span of 19 bases. CDR1 is SGHNT and CDR2 is YENEEA in the germline V gene. CDR3 coding DNA: TGTGCCAGCAGCCCCCGTGGCCCCGGGATACCAGATACGCAGTATTTT. Amino acid sequence: CASSPRGPGIPDTQYF.

The gene calls are TRBV19 and TRBJ2-7; no definite D call. Germline CDR1 LNHDA, CDR2 SQIVND (reference sequence). The CDR3 totals 13 residues. The V end lost 5 bases, the J end lost 0 bases, and 8 bases lay between the germline ends. The CDR3 reads CASSPDTSYEQYF. The CDR3 region has the DNA TGTGCCAGTAGTCCTGACACCTCCTACGAGCAGTACTTC.

This rearrangement joins TRBV4-3 to TRBJ1-1, with D uncertain. Germline CDR1 reads LGHNA; CDR2 reads YSLEER. The CDR3 covers 15 residues. V shed 0 bases and J shed 4 bases, with 12 bases lying between them. In DNA form, the CDR3 reads TGCGCCAGCAGCCAAGATCGGAGCAGTATCACTGAAGCTTTCTTT. Protein: CASSQDRSSITEAFF.

This clone was recorded only once. The chain's CDR3 is CASSPGMKETQYF. As DNA, the CDR3 is TGTGCCAGCAGCCCGGGTATGAAAGAGACCCAGTACTTC. The chain is built from TRBV7-8 and TRBJ2-5; D remains ambiguous. V shed 5 bases and J shed 3 bases, with 10 bases lying between them. The germline V gene encodes CDR1 SGHVS and CDR2 FQNEAQ. The CDR3 length is 13 residues.

The rearrangement joins TRBV4-1 to TRBJ1-3; TRBD1 matches at 8 bases. V was clipped by 3 bases and J by 4 bases; unmatched bases: 8. The V gene's germline CDR1 is MGHRA and CDR2 YSYEKL. The CDR3 length is 16 residues. The CDR3: CASSQSGGPSGNTIYF. The DNA for the CDR3 is TGCGCCAGCAGCCAGTCAGGGGGCCCTTCAGGAAACACCATATATTTT.

The chain carries TRBV3-1 (or the pseudogene TRBV3-2) and TRBJ2-5; D might be TRBD1 (6 bases). V lost 2 bases, J lost 5 bases, and 9 bases lay in between. CDR1 and CDR2 from the germline V gene are LGHDT and YNNKEL (reference sequence). The CDR3 extends over 13 amino acids. CDR3 DNA: TGTGCCAGCAGCCAACAGGGGTCCGAGACCCAGTACTTC. Translation: CASSQQGSETQYF.

On this clone itself: The sample carries other DNA sequences with the same CDR3. The chain is built from TRBV5-5 and TRBJ1-2; TRBD1 matches 10 bases. The length of the CDR3 is 13 residues. Trimming at V came to 5 bases and at J to 5 bases, leaving 3 bases not matched to a gene. Per germline, CDR1 SGHKS and CDR2 YYEKEE (reference sequence). DNA of the CDR3: TGTGCCAGCAGTTCGGGACAGGGGTATGGCTACACCTTC. The encoded protein is CASSSGQGYGYTF.

V usage is TRBV24-1 and J usage is TRBJ2-2; D might be TRBD2 (6 bases). Germline V gene sequence: CDR1 KGHDR, CDR2 SFDVKD. CDR3 length: 13 residues. V was clipped by 5 bases and J by 5 bases, with 8 bases between them. CDR3 amino acids: CATSVEGTGELFF. The CDR3 DNA reads TGTGCCACCAGTGTGGAGGGTACCGGGGAGCTGTTTTTT.

The gene calls are TRBV7-9 and TRBJ2-2, with 16 positions matching TRBD2. The CDR3 has 18 residues. The V and J ends lost 4 bases and 7 bases, in that order; junction bases with no gene match: 9. Germline V gene data show CDR1 as SEHNR and CDR2 as FQNEAQ (reference sequence). CDR3 in amino acids: CASSSTDGTSGGDGELFF. The CDR3 DNA is TGTGCCAGCAGCTCAACCGATGGGACTAGCGGGGGGGACGGGGAGCTGTTTTTT.

This clone was recorded only once. The rearrangement links TRBV7-2 to TRBJ2-3; 9 nucleotides align to TRBD2. The CDR3 contains 16 residues. V gave up 1 base and J gave up 2 bases; unmatched junction bases: 4. In germline, CDR1 is SGHTA, CDR2 FQGNSA. CDR3 in amino acids: CASSLVPSGATDTQYF. Here the CDR3 DNA reads TGTGCCAGCAGCTTAGTCCCTAGCGGGGCCACAGATACGCAGTATTTT. Drawing the rest from reference TRBV7-2 and TRBJ2-3, the complete variable domain is GAGVSQSPSNKVTEKGKDVELRCDPISGHTALYWYRQSLGQGLEFLIYFQGNSAPDKSGLPSDRFSAERTGGSVSTLTIQRTQQEDSAVYLCASSLVPSGATDTQYFGPGTRLTVL.

The DNA of the CDR3 is TGTGCCAGCAGTGATGGCGGAATCGGTTCACCCCTCCACTTT. Translated: CASSDGGIGSPLHF. V gene TRBV25-1 combines with J gene TRBJ1-6; no clear D gene. Germline V gives CDR1 MGHDK, CDR2 SYGVNS. V lost 3 bases and J lost 9, with 12 bases in between. The CDR3 extends over 14 amino acids. Variable domain in full (rest from reference TRBV25-1 and TRBJ1-6): EADIYQTPRYLVIGTGKKITLECSQTMGHDKMYWYQQDPGMELHLIHYSYGVNSTEKGDLSSESTVSRIRTEHFPLTLESARPSHTSQYLCASSDGGIGSPLHFGNGTRLTVT.

In this sample, this clone turned up once. The CDR3 region is CASRPPGLAPRSREQYF. The DNA for the CDR3 is TGTGCCAGCAGACCTCCGGGACTAGCGCCGAGGTCCCGCGAGCAGTACTTC. The chain joins TRBV2 to TRBJ2-7; 10 positions match TRBD2. In germline, CDR1 is SNHLY, CDR2 FYNNEI. The trim removed 6 bases at V and 6 bases at J, leaving 17 bases unmatched. The CDR3 runs to 17 residues. Looking up the rest from reference TRBV2 and TRBJ2-7 gives the full variable domain: EPEVTQTPSHQVTQMGQEVILRCVPISNHLYFYWYRQILGQKVEFLVSFYNNEISEKSEIFDDQFSVERPDGSNFTLKIRSTKLEDSAMYFCASRPPGLAPRSREQYFGPGTRLTVT.

DNA of the CDR3: TGTGCCAGCAGCCGCGGCAGGGACAGGATAAATGAAAAACTGTTTTTT. This gives the protein CASSRGRDRINEKLFF. V is TRBV6-2 or TRBV6-3 and J is TRBJ1-4, with 8 bases identical to TRBD1. From germline, CDR1 is MNHEY and CDR2 SVGEGT. The junction had 11 bases not matched to a gene; V was cut back by 6 bases and J by 5 bases. This CDR3 is built from 16 residues.

The chain links TRBV5-4 to TRBJ2-7, with TRBD1 matching 9 bases. The CDR3 is made up of 14 amino acids. Germline assignment: CDR1 SGHNT and CDR2 YYREEE (reference sequence). V dropped 3 bases and J dropped 2; count of bases not matched to a gene: 3. The CDR3 reads CASSWDRAPYEQYF. CDR3 sequence (DNA): TGTGCCAGCAGCTGGGACAGGGCACCCTACGAGCAGTACTTC.

The rearrangement joins TRBV7-9 to TRBJ2-7; 7 bases fit TRBD2. The junction had 12 bases not matched to a gene; V was cut back by 5 bases and J by 2 bases. The CDR3 extends over 16 amino acids. From germline, CDR1 is SEHNR and CDR2 FQNEAQ (reference sequence). The DNA for the CDR3 is TGTGCCAGCAGCCCAAGACTAGCTGCAGAGACCTACGAGCAGTACTTC. Its protein is CASSPRLAAETYEQYF.

The chain employs TRBV7-9 and TRBJ1-5; a weak D match, TRBD1 (5 bases). The CDR3 spans 13 residues. Germline-derived CDR1 and CDR2 are SEHNR and FQNEAQ (reference sequence). Trimming took 5 bases from V and 9 from J, leaving 14 bases between them. This chain's CDR3 is CASSPGGLSPQHF. CDR3 nucleotide sequence: TGTGCCAGCAGCCCCGGGGGGTTATCGCCCCAGCATTTT.

The chain joins TRBV30 to TRBJ1-5; no definite D call. Trimming cost V 2 bases and J 0 bases, with 8 bases left between them. This CDR3 spans 14 amino acids. Germline assignment: CDR1 GTSNPN and CDR2 SVGIG (reference sequence). CDR3 in amino acids: CAWSILYSNQPQHF. Written as DNA, the CDR3 is TGTGCCTGGAGTATATTGTATAGCAATCAGCCCCAGCATTTT.

The chain uses TRBV5-1 and TRBJ2-5; 8 positions match TRBD2. Germline assignment: CDR1 SGHRS and CDR2 YFSETQ. The CDR3 covers 14 residues. J lost 1 base, V lost 4 bases, and 3 bases had no gene match. CDR3 region: CASSTSGIQETQYF. The CDR3 DNA reads as TGCGCCAGCAGCACTAGCGGAATCCAAGAGACCCAGTACTTC.

The V gene is TRBV29-1, the J gene TRBJ1-2; TRBD1 might be the D (5 bases). The V and J ends lost 0 bases and 3 bases respectively, with 14 bases between them. The CDR3 length is 15 residues. Looked up from germline, CDR1 is SQVTM and CDR2 is ANQGSEA. The CDR3, as DNA: TGCAGCGTTGAAGATGGGAGGGGATTGGACTATGGCTACACCTTC. It yields the protein CSVEDGRGLDYGYTF.

For this clone: One end of the junction varies from germline; a read error may be responsible. The V gene is TRBV6-5, the J gene TRBJ2-2; possible D gene TRBD2, 6 bases. The CDR3 runs to 14 residues. Germline CDR1 and CDR2: MNHEY and SVGAGI. CDR3: CASSLGTRSGEPFF. The CDR3 DNA is TGTGCCAGCAGCCTAGGGACTCGTTCCGGGGAGCCGTTTTTT.

This clone was seen once. V usage is TRBV28 and J usage is TRBJ1-2; perhaps TRBD1 as D (6 bases). The CDR3 has 12 amino acids. The V gene's germline CDR1 is MDHEN and CDR2 SYDVKM. V was clipped by 4 bases and J by 5 bases, with 8 bases between them. The CDR3 nucleotides are TGTGCCAGCAGTTCCACAGGGTATGGCTACACCTTC. Protein sequence: CASSSTGYGYTF.

This clone was counted between two and nine times. This sequence joins TRBV11-2 and TRBJ1-1; D call uncertain. The CDR3 is 12 residues long. Germline V gene data show CDR1 as SGHAT and CDR2 as FQNNGV. Trimming took 8 bases from V and 0 from J, leaving 7 bases between them. The CDR3 DNA reads as TGTGCCAGCGGTAACATGAACACTGAAGCTTTCTTT. This encodes CASGNMNTEAFF.

The CDR3 spells CASSPIGGGETQYF. The CDR3 DNA sequence: TGTGCCAGCAGCCCCATTGGAGGGGGCGAGACCCAGTACTTC. V gene TRBV5-5 combines with J gene TRBJ2-5, with D perhaps matching TRBD1 (7 bases). Germline-derived CDR1 and CDR2 are SGHKS and YYEKEE (reference sequence). Trimming removed 4 bases from V and 5 bases from J, with 15 bases in between. The CDR3 length is 14 residues.

The chain employs TRBV7-9 and TRBJ2-3; maybe TRBD2 (6 bases). CDR3 length: 16 residues. Per germline, CDR1 SEHNR and CDR2 FQNEAQ (reference sequence). V was trimmed by 10 bases and J by 0 bases, leaving 20 bases between them. The CDR3 loop is CATQRGGGPSTDTQYF. Here the CDR3 DNA reads TGTGCCACCCAACGTGGGGGAGGCCCAAGCACAGATACGCAGTATTTT.

The chain is built from TRBV29-1 and TRBJ2-1; 7 positions agree with TRBD2. Germline V CDR1 and CDR2: SQVTM, ANQGSEA. Trimming took 6 bases from V and 4 from J; bases not matched to a gene: 9. The CDR3 has 14 residues. The CDR3 reads CSVTSSTQYNEQFF. The CDR3, as DNA: TGCAGCGTGACTAGCAGCACTCAATACAATGAGCAGTTCTTC.

The V gene is TRBV24-1, the J gene TRBJ2-5; D remains ambiguous. The V and J ends lost 1 base and 3 bases respectively, with 11 bases between them. Germline assignment: CDR1 KGHDR and CDR2 SFDVKD. The CDR3 covers 15 residues. The DNA of the CDR3 is TGTGCCACCAGTGATTTTGCAGGAAAGGAAGAGACCCAGTACTTC. It codes for CATSDFAGKEETQYF.

The V and J genes are TRBV2 and TRBJ2-1; D not certain. The ends were cut back, 7 bases at V and 4 bases at J, with 8 bases in the middle. CDR3 length: 12 residues. Germline CDR1 and CDR2: SNHLY and FYNNEI. In DNA, the CDR3 is TGTGCCAGCACGGCCGGGTACAATGAGCAGTTCTTC. This gives the protein CASTAGYNEQFF.